A selection of T cell receptor beta chains follows, all from one sample in a study of shared clonotypes between healthy human individuals. Method: immunoSEQ multiplex PCR; TCRdb's copy keeps in-frame clones and lacks some. The data show roughly 1,100,000 clones, with about 76% seen just once and 1.4% held by the top ten. The sample taken for sequencing was memory CD4+ T cells sorted from blood. The receptors derive from a man aged 18 to 35 in good health. Each CDR3 is given with its conserved first and last residue. Fields, in order: J gene, V gene, CDR3 length, D gene, clone size, CDR3 protein, CDR3 DNA. The D gene is left open where the match is weak. Clone size, where shown, is once, few, many, or a class for clones that have expanded.

J: TRBJ2-3; V: TRBV14; length: 13; D: NA; size: NA; CDR3: CASSYTRGDAQYF; DNA: TGTGCCAGCAGCTATACTAGGGGGGATGCGCAGTATTTT
J: TRBJ2-2; V: TRBV4-3; length: 15; D: NA; size: NA; CDR3: CASSQSGSYTGELFF; DNA: TGCGCCAGCAGCCAGAGCGGTTCTTACACCGGGGAGCTGTTTTTT
J: TRBJ2-1; V: TRBV11-2; length: 16; D: NA; size: NA; CDR3: CASSLGRDPTYNEQFF; DNA: TGTGCCAGCAGCTTAGGGAGGGACCCCACCTACAATGAGCAGTTCTTC
J: TRBJ1-5; V: TRBV5-1; length: 15; D: TRBD1; size: NA; CDR3: CASSPGTEMNQPQHF; DNA: TGCGCCAGCAGCCCTGGGACAGAGATGAATCAGCCCCAGCATTTT
J: TRBJ1-5; V: TRBV6-5; length: 13; D: NA; size: NA; CDR3: CASRGGGNQPQHF; DNA: TGTGCCAGCAGGGGGGGTGGCAATCAGCCCCAGCATTTT
J: TRBJ1-2; V: TRBV30; length: 14; D: TRBD1; size: NA; CDR3: CAWAETGGWWGYTF; DNA: TGTGCCTGGGCCGAGACAGGGGGTTGGTGGGGCTACACCTTC
J: TRBJ2-2; V: TRBV1; length: 12; D: NA; size: NA; CDR3: CTSSHPSGELFF; DNA: TGCACCAGCAGTCATCCATCCGGGGAGCTGTTTTTT
J: TRBJ2-5; V: TRBV5-4; length: 16; D: TRBD2; size: NA; CDR3: CASSFPSGGRQETQYF; DNA: TGTGCCAGCAGCTTTCCTAGCGGGGGGCGACAAGAGACCCAGTACTTC
J: TRBJ2-5; V: TRBV9; length: 15; D: TRBD2; size: NA; CDR3: CASSVLAGVAETQYF; DNA: TGTGCCAGCAGCGTCTTAGCGGGAGTGGCGGAGACCCAGTACTTC
J: TRBJ1-1; V: TRBV2; length: 13; D: TRBD1; size: NA; CDR3: CASGRTGGTEAFF; DNA: TGTGCCAGCGGGAGGACAGGGGGCACTGAAGCTTTCTTT
J: TRBJ2-6; V: TRBV5-1; length: 17; D: TRBD1; size: once; CDR3: CASRTGEVKSGANVLTF; DNA: TGCGCCAGCAGGACAGGGGAGGTTAAGTCTGGGGCCAACGTCCTGACTTTC
J: TRBJ2-2; V: TRBV5-1; length: 17; D: TRBD2; size: once; CDR3: CASSLDGTSGNTGELFF; DNA: TGCGCCAGCAGCTTGGACGGGACTAGCGGCAACACCGGGGAGCTGTTTTTT
J: TRBJ1-6; V: TRBV7-9; length: 12; D: NA; size: NA; CDR3: CASSIITSPLHF; DNA: TGTGCCAGCAGCATCATTACTTCACCCCTCCACTTT
J: TRBJ2-2; V: TRBV9; length: 14; D: NA; size: NA; CDR3: CASSVKQAGGELFF; DNA: TGTGCCAGCAGCGTAAAACAGGCGGGCGGGGAGCTGTTTTTT
J: TRBJ1-2; V: TRBV5-6; length: 14; D: NA; size: NA; CDR3: CASSLSGTNYGYTF; DNA: TGTGCCAGCAGCTTGAGCGGGACTAACTATGGCTACACCTTC
J: TRBJ2-7; V: TRBV30; length: 11; D: TRBD1; size: NA; CDR3: CAWRDSYEQYF; DNA: TGTGCCTGGCGGGACAGTTACGAGCAGTACTTC
J: TRBJ1-4; V: TRBV9; length: 15; D: TRBD1; size: once; CDR3: CASSATGTANEKLFF; DNA: TGTGCCAGCAGCGCGACCGGGACAGCAAATGAAAAACTGTTTTTT
J: TRBJ1-5; V: TRBV4-1; length: 15; D: NA; size: few; CDR3: CASSQDRVEWQPQHF; DNA: TGCGCCAGCAGCCAAGACAGGGTCGAATGGCAGCCCCAGCATTTT
J: TRBJ2-3; V: TRBV19; length: 15; D: TRBD1; size: few; CDR3: CASSVRDSSTDTQYF; DNA: TGTGCCAGTAGTGTACGGGACAGCTCCACAGATACGCAGTATTTT
J: TRBJ1-5; V: TRBV30; length: 12; D: NA; size: NA; CDR3: CAWGGGSQPQHF; DNA: TGTGCCTGGGGGGGAGGTAGTCAGCCCCAGCATTTT
J: TRBJ2-7; V: TRBV7-8; length: 19; D: TRBD2; size: NA; CDR3: CASSFAGLAGGPRSYEQYF; DNA: TGTGCCAGCAGCTTCGCGGGACTAGCGGGGGGCCCACGCTCCTACGAGCAGTACTTC
J: TRBJ2-1; V: TRBV5-6; length: 16; D: NA; size: NA; CDR3: CASSLARGGGYDEQFF; DNA: TGTGCCAGCAGCTTGGCTAGGGGAGGGGGGTACGATGAGCAGTTCTTC
J: TRBJ1-3; V: TRBV11-2; length: 15; D: NA; size: NA; CDR3: CASSLVGGPRNTIYF; DNA: TGTGCCAGCAGCTTAGTCGGGGGCCCAAGAAACACCATATATTTT
J: TRBJ2-3; V: TRBV10-3; length: 17; D: NA; size: NA; CDR3: CAISKSANRVGTDTQYF; DNA: TGTGCCATCAGCAAGTCGGCAAACAGGGTGGGCACAGATACGCAGTATTTT
J: TRBJ2-7; V: TRBV5-1; length: 15; D: NA; size: NA; CDR3: CASSLDGGSMNEQYF; DNA: TGCGCCAGCAGCTTGGACGGGGGCAGTATGAACGAGCAGTACTTC
J: TRBJ2-5; V: TRBV7-8; length: 15; D: NA; size: NA; CDR3: CASSFTGTLQETQYF; DNA: TGTGCCAGCAGCTTTACCGGGACCCTACAAGAGACCCAGTACTTC
J: TRBJ2-1; V: TRBV7-3; length: 13; D: NA; size: NA; CDR3: CASSPQGGTKQFF; DNA: TGTGCCAGCAGCCCACAGGGAGGGACAAAACAGTTCTTC